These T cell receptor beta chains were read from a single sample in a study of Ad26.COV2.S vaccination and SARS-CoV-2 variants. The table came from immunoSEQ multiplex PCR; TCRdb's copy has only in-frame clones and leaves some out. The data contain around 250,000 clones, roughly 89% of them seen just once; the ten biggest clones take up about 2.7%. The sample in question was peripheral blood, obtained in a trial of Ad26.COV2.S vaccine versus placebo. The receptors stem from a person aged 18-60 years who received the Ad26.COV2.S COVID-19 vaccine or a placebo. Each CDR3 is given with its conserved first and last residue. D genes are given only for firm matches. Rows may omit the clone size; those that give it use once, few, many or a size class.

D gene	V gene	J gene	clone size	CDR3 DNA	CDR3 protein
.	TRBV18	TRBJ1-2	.	TGTGCCAGCTCACCAGCGGGGGGTAGAAATGGCTACACCTTC	CASSPAGGRNGYTF
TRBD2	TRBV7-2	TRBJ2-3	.	TGTGCCAGCAGCGGAGTAGCGGGTTACACAGATACGCAGTATTTT	CASSGVAGYTDTQYF
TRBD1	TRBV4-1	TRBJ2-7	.	TGCGCCAGCAGCCCTCGTTCCGGGACAGGGAACTACGAGCAGTACTTC	CASSPRSGTGNYEQYF
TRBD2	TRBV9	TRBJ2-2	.	TGTGCCAGCAGCGTAGGGTCTAGCGGGGGAACCGGGGAGCTGTTTTTT	CASSVGSSGGTGELFF
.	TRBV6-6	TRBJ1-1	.	TGTGCCAGCAGTCAACCTGGCGGCACTCTAATGAACACTGAAGCTTTCTTT	CASSQPGGTLMNTEAFF
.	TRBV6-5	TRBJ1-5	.	TGTGCCAGCGATAGAAGCGCGGGCAATCAGCCCCAGCATTTT	CASDRSAGNQPQHF
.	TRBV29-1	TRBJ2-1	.	TGCAGCGTTGAAGATCCGGGCCCCCCAAACGACAATGAGCAGTTCTTC	CSVEDPGPPNDNEQFF
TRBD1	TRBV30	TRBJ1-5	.	TGTGCCTGGACCTCAGGGGGCGCGCCGCCCCAGCATTTT	CAWTSGGAPPQHF
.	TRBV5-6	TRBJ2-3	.	TGTGCCAGCAGCTTGGTGGCAGGGAAACTATCAGATACGCAGTATTTT	CASSLVAGKLSDTQYF
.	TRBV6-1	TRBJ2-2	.	TGTGCCAGCAGTGAGAAGGGGGAAACCGGGGAGCTGTTTTTT	CASSEKGETGELFF
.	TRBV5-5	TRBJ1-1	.	TGTGCCAGCAGCCTCCCCCGGGGGGACACTGAAGCTTTCTTT	CASSLPRGDTEAFF
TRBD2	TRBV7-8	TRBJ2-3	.	TGTGCCAGCAGCTTTTTTTCTAGCGGGGGCACAGATACGCAGTATTTT	CASSFFSSGGTDTQYF
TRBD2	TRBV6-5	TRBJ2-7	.	TGTGCCAGCAGTCCCACGGGGGGACGGTTCTACGAGCAGTACTTC	CASSPTGGRFYEQYF
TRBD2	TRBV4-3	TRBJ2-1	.	TGCGCCAGCAGCCTGATCAAGGGACTAGCGGGAGGGGGCAATGAGCAGTTCTTC	CASSLIKGLAGGGNEQFF
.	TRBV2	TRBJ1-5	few	TGTGCCAGCAGTGAAATGGGGCTAAAGGATCAGCCCCAGCATTTT	CASSEMGLKDQPQHF
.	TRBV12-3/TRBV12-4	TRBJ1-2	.	TGTGCCAGCAGCCGGGACCTATATGGCTACACCTTC	CASSRDLYGYTF
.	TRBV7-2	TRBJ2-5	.	TGTGCCAGCACGGTTAGCGGCCCCCAAGAGACCCAGTACTTC	CASTVSGPQETQYF
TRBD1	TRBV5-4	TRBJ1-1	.	TGTGCCAGCAGCTCCCGGACAGGGCTAATGCTTGGTGAAGCTTTCTTT	CASSSRTGLMLGEAFF
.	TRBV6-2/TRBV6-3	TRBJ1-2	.	TGTGCCAGCAGTTACTCGACATTGGGGGGCTACACCTTC	CASSYSTLGGYTF
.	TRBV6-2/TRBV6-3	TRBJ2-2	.	TGTGCCAGCAGTTACTCGGCGGGTGGATACACCGGGGAGCTGTTTTTT	CASSYSAGGYTGELFF
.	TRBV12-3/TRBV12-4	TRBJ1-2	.	TGTGCCAGCAGTTTAGGGTGGAACTATGGCTACACCTTC	CASSLGWNYGYTF
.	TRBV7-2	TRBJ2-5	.	TGTGCCAGCAGCTTAGACGGCCAAGAGACCCAGTACTTC	CASSLDGQETQYF
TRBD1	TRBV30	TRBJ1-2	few	TGTGCCTGGAGAGGTACAGGGGGGTTTGGGAACTATGGCTACACCTTC	CAWRGTGGFGNYGYTF
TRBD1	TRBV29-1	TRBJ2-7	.	TGCAGCGTTTCGGGACAGGGTCGCCCCTACGAGCAGTACTTC	CSVSGQGRPYEQYF
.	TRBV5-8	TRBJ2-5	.	TGTGCCACCCTGGCGACTCGCCAAGAGACCCAGTACTTC	CATLATRQETQYF
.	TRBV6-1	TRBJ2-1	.	TGTGCCAGCAGTGACCGCGGACAGCGCGTCCATGAGCAGTTCTTC	CASSDRGQRVHEQFF
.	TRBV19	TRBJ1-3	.	TGTGCCACCCAAGCCTCCGGAAACACCATATATTTT	CATQASGNTIYF
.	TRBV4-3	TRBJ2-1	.	TGCGCCAGCAGCCAATTGGGGGTGTACAATGAGCAGTTCTTC	CASSQLGVYNEQFF
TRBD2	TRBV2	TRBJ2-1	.	TGTGCCAGCAGTGTCGGGGGGATCACCTACAATGAGCAGTTCTTC	CASSVGGITYNEQFF
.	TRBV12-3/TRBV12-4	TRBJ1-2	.	TGTGCCAGCAGTTTGAAAGGGGTCGGCTACACCTTC	CASSLKGVGYTF
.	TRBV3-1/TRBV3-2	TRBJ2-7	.	TGTGCCAGCAGCCAATCAACCTACGAGCAGTACTTC	CASSQSTYEQYF
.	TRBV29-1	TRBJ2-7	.	TGCAGCGTGGTTGGATGGGGCTCCTACGAGCAGTACTTC	CSVVGWGSYEQYF
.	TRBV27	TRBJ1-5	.	TGTGCCAGCAGTTCCCTGGGTGGGCTTGAGCAGCCCCAGCATTTT	CASSSLGGLEQPQHF
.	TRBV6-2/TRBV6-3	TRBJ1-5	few	TGTGCCAGCAGTTACGAGGGCAGTAATCAGCCCCAGCATTTT	CASSYEGSNQPQHF
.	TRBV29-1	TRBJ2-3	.	TGCAGCGTTGTGAGGGCAGATACGCAGTATTTT	CSVVRADTQYF
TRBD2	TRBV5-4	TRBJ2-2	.	TGTGCCTATATACAGGGACTAGCGGATTACACCGGGGAGCTGTTTTTT	CAYIQGLADYTGELFF
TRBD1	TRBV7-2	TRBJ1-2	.	TGTGCCAGCAGCATAACAGGGGGCATCACCTTC	CASSITGGITF
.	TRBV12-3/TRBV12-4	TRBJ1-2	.	TGTGCCAGCGGACCGGGACCCTATGGCTACACCTTC	CASGPGPYGYTF
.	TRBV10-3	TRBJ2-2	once	TGTGCCATCAGTGAGTCGATCCAGGGTAGTAGCGGGGAGCTGTTTTTT	CAISESIQGSSGELFF
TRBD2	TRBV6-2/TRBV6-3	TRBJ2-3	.	TGTGCCAGCAGTTACATTGGGACTAGCGGCACAGATACGCAGTATTTT	CASSYIGTSGTDTQYF
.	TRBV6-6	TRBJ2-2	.	TGTGCCAGCAGTTTCCTACACGGAACCGGGGAGCTGTTTTTT	CASSFLHGTGELFF
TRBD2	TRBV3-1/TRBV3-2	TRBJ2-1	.	TGTGCCAGCAGCCACCCCTCAGGACTAGCGGGCCTTGAGCAGTTCTTC	CASSHPSGLAGLEQFF
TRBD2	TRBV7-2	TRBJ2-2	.	TGTGCCAGCAGCCCCTGGACTAGCGGGAGGGCCGGGGAGCTGTTTTTT	CASSPWTSGRAGELFF
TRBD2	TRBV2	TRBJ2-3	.	TGTGCCAGCAGTGAAAGTAGCGGGACCAGAGCAGATACGCAGTATTTT	CASSESSGTRADTQYF
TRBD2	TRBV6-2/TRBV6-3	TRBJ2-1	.	TGTGCCAGCAGTGTACGAGCGGGAGTCTATGAGCAGTTCTTC	CASSVRAGVYEQFF
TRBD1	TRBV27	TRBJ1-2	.	TGTGCCAGCGGTAGACAGGGTAGTTACACCTTC	CASGRQGSYTF
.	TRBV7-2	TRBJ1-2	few	TGTGCCAGCAGCTTAGATATACCTTCGGGTTCCCGCTATGGCTACACCTTC	CASSLDIPSGSRYGYTF
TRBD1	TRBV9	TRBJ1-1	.	TGTGCCAGCAGCCCCCGCCCGGGACAGGGGACTGAAGCTTTCTTT	CASSPRPGQGTEAFF
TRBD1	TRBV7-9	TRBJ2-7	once	TGTGCCAGCAGCTTAGCCGGGACAGGAGGAAACGAGCAGTACTTC	CASSLAGTGGNEQYF
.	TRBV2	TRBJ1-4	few	TGTGCCAGCAGTGAAATAGGGGCAACTAATGAAAAACTGTTTTTT	CASSEIGATNEKLFF
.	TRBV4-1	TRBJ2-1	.	TGCGCCAGCAGCTTCCGCGGAGGAGTAGGGGAGCAGTTCTTC	CASSFRGGVGEQFF
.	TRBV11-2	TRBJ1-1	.	TGTGCCAGCAGCTTAACGGGGGGAAGCGGAGACACTGAAGCTTTCTTT	CASSLTGGSGDTEAFF
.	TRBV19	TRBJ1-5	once	TGTGCCAGTCAGCGGGGGGTCTCAAATCAGCCCCAGCATTTT	CASQRGVSNQPQHF